This entry concerns a single T cell receptor (beta chain). The antigen remains unidentified. The table came from immunoSEQ multiplex PCR; TCRdb's copy has only in-frame clones and leaves some out. The sample includes 300,000 to 400,000 clones, 67% of them seen just once. This sample is part of a study of cytotoxic CD8 clonotypes in ibrutinib-treated CLL. Study summary: Timing of response sample collection was a median roughly 11 months after treatment start, with a range of 6 to 36. There were, on average, approximately 260,000 productive templates and approximately 94,000 productive rearrangements per sample. Study-level results: Baseline clonality was higher than in age-matched healthy donors and moved in step with circulating CD8+ T-cell counts.

The specimen comprised PBMCs, sampled after 36 months of ibrutinib treatment. The TCR sequence derives from a human donor with chronic lymphocytic leukemia.

The CDR3 DNA follows: TGTGCCAGCAGTTACGAACTTGGTTTTACCTACGAGCAGTACTTC. Translation: CASSYELGFTYEQYF. The chain uses TRBV6-5 and TRBJ2-7; D gene uncertain. The CDR3 contains 15 residues. Germline CDR1 MNHEY, CDR2 SVGAGI. The V and J ends lost 2 bases and 2 bases respectively, with 13 bases between them.